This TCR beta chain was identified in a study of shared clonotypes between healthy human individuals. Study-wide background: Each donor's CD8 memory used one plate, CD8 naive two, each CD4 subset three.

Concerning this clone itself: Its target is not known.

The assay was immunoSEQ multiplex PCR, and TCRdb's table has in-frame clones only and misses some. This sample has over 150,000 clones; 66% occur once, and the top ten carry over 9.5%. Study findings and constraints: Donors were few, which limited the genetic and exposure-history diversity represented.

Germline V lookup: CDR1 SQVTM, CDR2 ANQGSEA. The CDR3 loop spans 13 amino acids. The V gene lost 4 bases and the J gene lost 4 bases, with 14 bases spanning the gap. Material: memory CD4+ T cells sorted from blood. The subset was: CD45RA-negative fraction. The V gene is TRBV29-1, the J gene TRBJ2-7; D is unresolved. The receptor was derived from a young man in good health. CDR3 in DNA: TGCAGCGTTGCTAGTGGACCGTGGTACGAGCAGTACTTC. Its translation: CSVASGPWYEQYF.